Many counts were recorded for the clone carrying this T cell receptor beta chain. Its antigen is unidentified. The record originates from a study of T cell repertoires in cytomegalovirus infection. Study in general: Public TCR beta signatures were indicative of both CMV infection and a matching HLA type. Points from the study as a whole: CMV carriers having the relevant HLA were flagged by cumulative public TCR beta family frequency. What dominated the ex vivo response were HLA-C-restricted CMV-specific TCR beta clonotypes.

TCRdb reanalysed the reads using MiXCR and keeps one entry per CDR3 protein. This table has 60,000 to 75,000 distinct CDR3 sequences, 4% appearing once. The CDR3 is 11 residues long. V gave up 3 bases and J gave up 6 bases, with 5 bases separating them. In germline, CDR1 is SGHAT, CDR2 FQNNGV. This receptor was obtained from a human donor in good health (CMV status not recorded). Some clones in this sample may be carry-over from other donors' samples. Sequencing was carried out using PBMCs. The chain recombines TRBV11-2 with TRBJ1-2; D is possibly TRBD1 (5 bases). The CDR3 protein is CASSFRDGYTF. CDR3 sequence (DNA): TGTGCCAGCAGCTTCAGGGATGGCTACACCTTC.